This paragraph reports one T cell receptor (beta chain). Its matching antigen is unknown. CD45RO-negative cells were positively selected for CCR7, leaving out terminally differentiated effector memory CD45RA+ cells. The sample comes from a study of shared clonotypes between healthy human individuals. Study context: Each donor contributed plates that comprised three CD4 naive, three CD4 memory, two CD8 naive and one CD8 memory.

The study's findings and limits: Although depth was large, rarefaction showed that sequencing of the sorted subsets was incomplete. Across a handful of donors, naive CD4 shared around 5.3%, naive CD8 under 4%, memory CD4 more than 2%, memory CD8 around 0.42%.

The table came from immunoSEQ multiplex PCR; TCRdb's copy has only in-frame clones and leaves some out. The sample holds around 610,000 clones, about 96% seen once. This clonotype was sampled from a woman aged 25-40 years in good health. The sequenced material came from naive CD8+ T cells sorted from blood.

The CDR3 nucleotides are TGCGCCAGCAGCCAAGAAAGGAACCTAGCGGGAGGAGATGAGCAGTTCTTC. Translated: CASSQERNLAGGDEQFF. The chain recombines TRBV4-1 with TRBJ2-1; 11 positions agree with TRBD2. The CDR3 has 17 residues. Germline V gives CDR1 MGHRA, CDR2 YSYEKL. V was clipped by 0 bases and J by 8 bases; unmatched bases: 9.